The T cell receptor beta chain described here comes from a study of blood T cells in healthy people across ages. Across the whole study: Capturing about one barcoded beta molecule per two T cells was achieved by template switching.

This clonotype showed up just a few times. The antigen is undetermined. Study findings and constraints: There was a strong correlation between TCR beta diversity and naive T cell percentage.

The donors, aged roughly 6 to 90, were healthy Caucasians from Russia. With V trimmed by 10 bases and J by 2 bases, 11 bases remained unmatched. Germline V gives CDR1 MNHEY, CDR2 SVGEGT. The CDR3 extends over 15 amino acids. A J-beta primer mix and a sample-barcoded 5' primer were used in a second PCR of about 6 to 12 cycles. TCRdb used MiXCR to reprocess the 5' RACE reads, holding one entry per CDR3 protein. The repertoire consists of 1.2 million to 1.5 million distinct CDR3 sequences, with around 59% occurring once and the leading ten covering 6.5% to 8%. The sample comprised blood. This TCR was sampled from a man between 18 and 35 years old in good health. This sequence joins TRBV6-2 or TRBV6-3 and TRBJ2-4, with 7 bases that match TRBD2. The CDR3 loop reads CATANPGGTKNIQYF. The DNA of the CDR3 is TGTGCCACCGCCAACCCCGGGGGGACCAAAAACATTCAGTACTTC.